The 32 T cell receptor beta chains in this list originate from one sample, sequenced in a study of regulatory T cells in long-lasting Graves disease. The sample's time point: persistent/refractory GD, antithyroid drugs over 5 years with positive TRAb. PBMC-extracted RNA yielded the TCR library. iRepertoire HTBI primers and Arm-PCR of CDR3 regions built TCR beta libraries. TCRdb independently ran MiXCR on the multiplex PCR reads; one entry per CDR3 protein. Here the sample spans under 500,000 distinct CDR3 sequences, about 20% being singletons. The source was peripheral blood mononuclear cells (PBMCs), collected when the disease was refractory, from a patient treated with antithyroid drugs. The source of these receptors is a female donor with Graves disease.

This clonotype was counted only a few times. This chain links TRBV12-3 or TRBV12-4 with TRBJ1-1; D is unclear. The CDR3 consists of 12 residues. Deletions cut 2 bases from V and 6 bases from J, with 7 bases between. DNA for the CDR3: TGTGCCAGCAGTTTACGGGCGGCTGAAGCTTTCTTT. It codes for CASSLRAAEAFF.

In this sample, this clonotype turned up many times. The chain joins TRBV20-1 to TRBJ2-7, with 11 bases that match TRBD2. The CDR3 consists of 15 residues. Germline-derived CDR1 and CDR2 are DFQATT and SNEGSKA (reference sequence). J was trimmed by 3 bases and V by 4 bases; bases with no gene match: 8. The CDR3, as DNA: TGCAGTGCTATACTATCCGGGACTAGCGGCTACGAGCAGTACTTC. Its translation is CSAILSGTSGYEQYF.

This clonotype was detected many times. The genes are TRBV28 and TRBJ2-7; 7 nucleotides agree with TRBD2. Germline loops: CDR1 MDHEN, CDR2 SYDVKM. This CDR3 is 12 amino acids long. V trimming: 10 bases; J trimming: 6 bases; junction bases outside the gene matches: 9. Written as DNA, the CDR3 is TGTGCCATCTCGCGGGCGGGGGTCGAGCAGTACTTC. It encodes CAISRAGVEQYF.

The chain joins TRBV19 to TRBJ2-7; D gene ambiguous. This CDR3 contains 14 residues. Trimming shortened V by 1 base and J by 4 bases, and 11 bases separated the two germline ends. CDR1 LNHDA and CDR2 SQIVND come from the germline V gene (reference sequence). For the CDR3, the DNA is TGTGCCAGTAGTATAGGTGTCGAAGAATACGAGCAGTACTTC. It specifies CASSIGVEEYEQYF.

This clonotype was seen many times. This chain uses TRBV27 with TRBJ2-7, with TRBD2 matching over 13 bases. This CDR3 contains 16 residues. The V gene end was trimmed by 3 bases and the J gene end by 5 bases; junction bases not matched to a gene: 7. Germline-derived CDR1 and CDR2 are MNHEY and SMNVEV (reference sequence). CDR3 in amino acids: CASSFRLAGGHDEQYF. In DNA form, the CDR3 reads TGTGCCAGCAGTTTCAGACTAGCGGGAGGTCACGACGAGCAGTACTTC.

This clonotype was counted ten times or more. This chain links TRBV18 with TRBJ2-7, with 7 positions matching TRBD2. The V and J ends lost 3 bases and 1 base, in that order; junction bases with no gene match: 3. The length of the CDR3 is 14 residues. Germline loops: CDR1 KGHSH, CDR2 LQKENI. The CDR3 coding sequence is TGTGCCAGCTCACCGCGGGAGTCTTCCTACGAGCAGTACTTC. Translated, it gives CASSPRESSYEQYF.

The V call is TRBV27, the J call TRBJ1-6; unclear D gene. The V gene's germline CDR1 is MNHEY and CDR2 SMNVEV (reference sequence). This CDR3 comprises 16 residues. V lost 2 bases and J 3 bases, leaving 11 bases between the germline ends. This chain's CDR3 is CASSLEAANYNSPLHF. The CDR3 DNA follows: TGTGCCAGCAGTTTAGAGGCAGCCAACTATAATTCACCCCTCCACTTT.

This chain joins TRBV10-2 and TRBJ1-1; a possible D gene is TRBD1 (5 bases). With 5 bases removed from V and 1 base from J, the gap between germline ends came to 17 bases. CDR1 is WSHSY, CDR2 SAAADI, per germline. This CDR3 has 16 residues. The CDR3 loop is CASSPMMGEQNTEAFF. The DNA for the CDR3 is TGCGCCAGCAGTCCCATGATGGGGGAACAGAACACTGAAGCTTTCTTT.

In the case of this clonotype: A read error is possible here, since a much larger clone lies one base away. The chain couples TRBV7-2 to TRBJ2-7; D perhaps matches TRBD1 (6 bases). Germline V gives CDR1 SGHTA, CDR2 FQGNSA. Trimming took off 2 bases at V and 3 bases at J, with 20 bases between the two ends. The CDR3 is made up of 17 amino acids. The CDR3 loop is CASSLSPQGHDSYEQYF. The CDR3 nucleotides are TGTGCCAGCAGCTTATCCCCACAGGGTCACGATAGCTACGAGCAGTACTTC.

This clonotype was seen many times. J is TRBJ2-5 and V is TRBV10-3; 12 positions agree with TRBD2. Germline CDR1 ENHRY, CDR2 SYGVKD. Losses at the gene ends were 0 bases for V and 4 bases for J; bases not matched to a gene: 6. The length of the CDR3 is 17 residues. CDR3: CAISESILAGGRETQYF. CDR3 DNA sequence: TGTGCCATCAGTGAGTCGATACTAGCGGGAGGCCGAGAGACCCAGTACTTC.

This chain links TRBV2 with TRBJ2-7; 8 bases agree with TRBD1. This CDR3 is built from 14 residues. Trimming removed 6 bases from V and 5 bases from J; junction bases left unmatched: 9. Germline loops: CDR1 SNHLY, CDR2 FYNNEI. In nucleotides, the CDR3 is TGTGCCAGCAGACCCGGGACAGGAATCCACGAGCAGTACTTC. Its translation is CASRPGTGIHEQYF.

The V and J genes are TRBV30 and TRBJ2-7, with 8 bases identical to TRBD2. With V trimmed by 4 bases and J by 2 bases, 10 bases remained unmatched. CDR1 GTSNPN and CDR2 SVGIG come from the germline V gene (reference sequence). This CDR3 region has 15 residues. The CDR3 sequence is CAWIGSGVRPYEQYF. CDR3 nucleotides: TGTGCCTGGATCGGTAGCGGGGTGCGGCCCTACGAGCAGTACTTC.

Only a few counts were recorded for this clonotype. The rearrangement links TRBV19 to TRBJ1-5; 9 nucleotides align to TRBD1. The CDR3 totals 13 residues. CDR1 LNHDA and CDR2 SQIVND come from the germline V gene (reference sequence). Trimming at V came to 5 bases and at J to 6 bases, leaving 2 bases not matched to a gene. Here the CDR3 reads CASSGTGIQPQHF. The CDR3 DNA is TGTGCCAGTAGTGGGACAGGGATTCAGCCCCAGCATTTT.

The sample holds many counts of this clonotype. This chain connects TRBV28 to TRBJ2-7, with 8 bases fitting TRBD2. Germline CDR1 and CDR2: MDHEN and SYDVKM. After removal of 3 bases from V and 9 bases from J, the junction contained 13 bases not matched to a gene. The CDR3 is 15 residues long. The CDR3 loop reads CASSFEVPQRGRQYF. In DNA form, the CDR3 reads TGTGCCAGCAGTTTTGAGGTTCCGCAGCGGGGGAGGCAGTACTTC.

This clonotype has only a few counts. The junction departs from the called germline gene at one end, perhaps through a read error. The chain is built from TRBV7-7 and TRBJ2-2, with D possibly TRBD1 on 5 matching bases. The CDR3 is 14 residues long. Germline CDR1 SSHAT, CDR2 FNYEAQ (reference sequence). The CDR3 reads CASSLEQVAGELFF. DNA for the CDR3: TGTGCTAGCAGCTTAGAACAGGTCGCCGGGGAGCTGTTTTTT. The full variable domain, its missing parts supplied by reference TRBV7-7 and TRBJ2-2, is GAGVSQSPRYKVTKRGQDVTLRCDPISSHATLYWYQQALGQGPEFLTYFNYEAQPDKSGLPSDRFSAERPEGSISTLTIQRTEQRDSAMYRCASSLEQVAGELFFGEGSRLTVL.

This clonotype was found many times. This chain joins TRBV29-1 and TRBJ2-2; maybe TRBD1 (6 bases). This CDR3 is built from 14 residues. Deletions cut 4 bases from V and 0 bases from J, with 9 bases between. The germline CDR1 and CDR2 sequences are SQVTM and ANQGSEA. The CDR3 DNA reads TGCAGCGTTGGAACAGGGACGAACACCGGGGAGCTGTTTTTT. Translating gives CSVGTGTNTGELFF.

As to this clonotype: One end of the junction does not line up with germline, which may come from a read error. The V call is TRBV28, the J call TRBJ2-7; TRBD2 is a possible D gene (5 bases). In germline, CDR1 is MDHEN, CDR2 SYDVKM. The CDR3 is made up of 15 amino acids. In DNA form, the CDR3 reads TGTGCCAGCAGTTTCTCGGTATGGACTTCCTGCGAGCAGTACTTC. It specifies CASSFSVWTSCEQYF.

This clonotype has at least ten counts. V gene TRBV12-3 or TRBV12-4 combines with J gene TRBJ2-5; 8 bases align to TRBD1. The ends lost 5 bases at V and 2 bases at J; junction bases unmatched: 7. This CDR3 has 15 residues. This CDR3 is CASSPGQGSQETQYF. CDR3 bases: TGTGCCAGCAGTCCAGGACAGGGATCGCAAGAGACCCAGTACTTC.

This clonotype turned up a few times. V is TRBV29-1 and J is TRBJ1-5, with 7 nucleotides matching TRBD1. The V segment lost 7 bases and the J segment 5 bases; nucleotides outside the gene matches: 8. Germline assignment: CDR1 SQVTM and CDR2 ANQGSEA. The CDR3 loop spans 13 amino acids. CDR3 DNA sequence: TGCAGCGCCTGCACAGGGGAGGATCAGCCCCAGCATTTT. It yields the protein CSACTGEDQPQHF.

The chain uses TRBV15 and TRBJ1-1; 8 positions agree with TRBD1. Germline lookup yields CDR1 LNHNV and CDR2 YYDKDF (reference sequence). There are 15 residues in the CDR3. Trimming cost V 0 bases and J 6 bases; bases outside gene matches: 6. Here the CDR3 reads CATSREAGGSSEAFF. The CDR3 DNA reads as TGTGCCACCAGCAGAGAGGCAGGGGGCTCTTCTGAAGCTTTCTTT.

This rearrangement joins TRBV6-1 to TRBJ1-3; 7 nucleotides agree with TRBD1. Germline V gene data show CDR1 as MNHNS and CDR2 as SASEGT. Trimming removed 4 bases from V and 2 bases from J; junction bases left unmatched: 8. This CDR3 comprises 16 residues. CDR3 DNA sequence: TGTGCCAGCAGTGCGACACAGGGGCTGACTGGAAACACCATATATTTT. This translates into CASSATQGLTGNTIYF.

The sample holds many counts of this clonotype. The V call is TRBV7-9, the J call TRBJ2-7; 7 bases match TRBD2. The CDR3 is 13 residues long. V was pared by 3 bases and J by 4 bases, with 3 bases of the junction left unmatched. The germline CDR1 and CDR2 sequences are SEHNR and FQNEAQ (reference sequence). The CDR3 loop reads CASSLVAGYEQYF. The DNA of the CDR3 is TGTGCCAGCAGCTTGGTAGCGGGTTACGAGCAGTACTTC.

This chain joins TRBV6-1 and TRBJ1-5; maybe TRBD1 (6 bases). CDR1 is MNHNS and CDR2 is SASEGT in the germline V gene. V lost 5 bases to trimming and J lost 5 bases, with 10 bases between them. The CDR3 spans 13 residues. CDR3: CASSPNRDQPQHF. For the CDR3, the DNA is TGTGCCAGCAGTCCTAACAGGGATCAGCCCCAGCATTTT.

As concerns this clonotype: Being one base from a much bigger clone, this may be a read error. The chain employs TRBV7-3 and TRBJ1-2; a possible D gene is TRBD1 (6 bases). Trimming cost V 6 bases and J 4 bases, with 18 bases left between them. Looked up from germline, CDR1 is SGHTA and CDR2 is FQGTGA. The CDR3 has 15 amino acids. CDR3 DNA: TGTGCCAGCAGTTCTAATCCGGGGGCTGCCTATGGCTACACCTTC. As protein: CASSSNPGAAYGYTF.

This clonotype was seen many times. J is TRBJ2-7 and V is TRBV12-3 or TRBV12-4; D gene ambiguous. The CDR3 sequence is 12 residues long. V lost 5 bases, J lost 0 bases, and 5 bases lay in between. CDR3: CASSKVSYEQYF. The CDR3 DNA reads as TGTGCCAGCAGTAAGGTCTCCTACGAGCAGTACTTC.

This clonotype has only a few counts. The chain employs TRBV20-1 and TRBJ2-7, with D possibly TRBD2 on 5 matching bases. Trimming took off 6 bases at V and 2 bases at J, with 17 bases between the two ends. The CDR3 sequence is 14 residues long. Per the germline V gene, CDR1 is DFQATT and CDR2 is SNEGSKA (reference sequence). The CDR3 bases are TGCAGTGCGATGACTACCTCTAGTACCTACGAGCAGTACTTC. This encodes CSAMTTSSTYEQYF.

In its sample, this clonotype was seen many times. The rearrangement uses TRBV7-3 and TRBJ2-5, with 7 bases fitting TRBD1. This CDR3 contains 14 residues. Per germline, CDR1 SGHTA and CDR2 FQGTGA. Unmatched junction bases numbered 9, after V lost 4 bases and J lost 7 bases. The CDR3 nucleotides are TGTGCCAGCAGCTCGGGACAGCGGAGCGGGACCCAGTACTTC. The encoded protein is CASSSGQRSGTQYF.

V and J are TRBV29-1 and TRBJ2-2, with a weak D call TRBD2 (6 bases). From germline, CDR1 is SQVTM and CDR2 ANQGSEA. Trimming took off 6 bases at V and 7 bases at J, with 18 bases between the two ends. The length of the CDR3 is 14 residues. The CDR3 bases are TGCAGCGTGTTAGCGGAAAATACGGGCGGGGAGCTGTTTTTT. It encodes CSVLAENTGGELFF.

The chain carries TRBV27 and TRBJ2-1; D may be TRBD1 (6 bases). This CDR3 contains 13 residues. V lost 3 bases and J lost 3, with 6 bases in between. Germline CDR1 reads MNHEY; CDR2 reads SMNVEV (reference sequence). DNA of the CDR3: TGTGCCAGCAGTTTGGGACACTACAATGAGCAGTTCTTC. Its translation is CASSLGHYNEQFF.

This clonotype was recorded a few times. This chain joins TRBV30 and TRBJ2-7; tentatively, D is TRBD1 (6 bases). Trimming removed 0 bases from V and 7 bases from J, with 19 bases in between. Germline V lookup: CDR1 GTSNPN, CDR2 SVGIG (reference sequence). CDR3 size: 15 residues. This CDR3 is CAWSVKTGLPGEQYF. For the CDR3, the DNA is TGTGCCTGGAGTGTAAAGACAGGCTTACCGGGGGAGCAGTACTTC.

The chain uses TRBV5-1 and TRBJ1-6; the D is unclear. The germline V and J ends were trimmed by 0 bases and 7 bases, with 17 bases remaining between them. Germline lookup yields CDR1 SGHRS and CDR2 YFSETQ. The CDR3 has 17 residues. The CDR3, as DNA: TGCGCCAGCAGCTTGGGGCAGGACCTCATCTCGAATTCACCCCTCCACTTT. Amino acid sequence: CASSLGQDLISNSPLHF.

The genes are TRBV5-1 and TRBJ2-1, with TRBD2 identical over 9 bases. Germline CDR1 reads SGHRS; CDR2 reads YFSETQ. V shed 1 base and J 7 bases; nucleotides not matched to a gene: 6. CDR3 length: 15 amino acids. As DNA, the CDR3 is TGCGCCAGCAGCTTGTCGGCTAGCGGGATTAATGAGCAGTTCTTC. As protein: CASSLSASGINEQFF.